The clone carrying this T cell receptor (beta chain) was seen at least ten times. Synthesis of cDNA used 5'RACE (with 10-nucleotide random UMIs). In TCRdb, the 5' RACE reads were re-called with MiXCR into one record per CDR3 protein. The sample includes over 35,000 distinct CDR3 sequences, 12% seen only once; the top ten take about 1.3%. These data are taken from a study of neurological immune-mediated disorders. As healthy controls, volunteers from a blood bank in Maryland, USA, were used. Source material was 2 million unsorted PBMCs, stored at -80 °C in RNAlater. Trimming pared 0 bases from V and 2 bases from J, leaving 9 bases between. CDR1 is SGHRS, CDR2 YFSETQ, per germline. The CDR3 loop spans 14 amino acids.

Sequenced input: PBMCs. V usage is TRBV5-1 and J usage is TRBJ2-7; D ambiguous. The source is a female donor in good health. CDR3 bases: TGCGCCAGCAGCTTGGTGGTCGCCCCCTACGAGCAGTACTTC. It specifies CASSLVVAPYEQYF.